Below, 10 T cell receptor beta chains from the same sample are listed, as sequenced in a study of blood T cell repertoires in COVID-19. Profiled with immunoSEQ multiplex PCR; TCRdb holds only in-frame clones, not every one. The top ten clones hold roughly 9.1% of a sample with fewer than 300,000 clones, approximately 88% of them seen once. Sequencing was performed on peripheral blood. These receptors were obtained from a man younger than 35 with active or convalescent COVID-19.

The rearrangement uses TRBV12-5 and TRBJ1-1, with D possibly matching TRBD1 (5 bases). Trimming took off 6 bases at V and 0 bases at J, with 14 bases between the two ends. Germline loops: CDR1 LGHNT, CDR2 FRNRAP. This CDR3 region has 15 residues. The CDR3 nucleotides are TGTGCTAGTGGGCCACCGGGGGGGGTGAACACTGAAGCTTTCTTT. As protein: CASGPPGGVNTEAFF.

Details on this clone: It may be a read error: a sequence one base away is much more abundant. This chain connects TRBV11-2 to TRBJ2-7; no clear D. This CDR3 contains 11 residues. Germline loops: CDR1 SGHAT, CDR2 FQNNGV. The ends were cut back, 2 bases at V and 4 bases at J, with 3 bases in the middle. DNA of the CDR3: TGTGCCAGCAGCTTATATTACGAGCAGTACTTC. Translation: CASSLYYEQYF.

This chain's CDR3 is CASSQDPGGPGETQYF. Written as DNA, the CDR3 is TGTGCCAGCAGCCAAGACCCAGGGGGGCCGGGAGAGACCCAGTACTTC. The rearrangement joins TRBV4-2 to TRBJ2-5; tentative D call: TRBD1 (7 bases). Germline CDR1 is LGHNA and CDR2 is YNFKEQ. Trimming cost V 0 bases and J 4 bases, with 15 bases left between them. This CDR3 is 16 amino acids long.

In nucleotides, the CDR3 is TGTGCCAGCAGACAACAGGCCTCTGGAAACACCATATATTTT. Translated, it gives CASRQQASGNTIYF. The V gene is TRBV27, the J gene TRBJ1-3, with D perhaps TRBD1 (5 bases). This CDR3 comprises 14 residues. Deletions cut 6 bases from V and 0 bases from J, with 9 bases between. CDR1 is MNHEY, CDR2 SMNVEV, per germline (reference sequence).

The chain carries TRBV9 and TRBJ2-2, with a weak D call TRBD1 (5 bases). Trimming left V 2 bases short and J 1 base short, with 12 bases between. The CDR3 has 16 amino acids. Germline loops: CDR1 SGDLS, CDR2 YYNGEE. CDR3 in DNA: TGTGCCAGCAGCGTTACTCCAGGGTGGAACACCGGGGAGCTGTTTTTT. Translated, it gives CASSVTPGWNTGELFF.

The chain joins TRBV10-2 to TRBJ2-7; D unclear. Trimming pared 7 bases from V and 0 bases from J, leaving 16 bases between. Germline values: CDR1 WSHSY, CDR2 SAAADI. This CDR3 spans 15 amino acids. CDR3 loop: CASKWAYRSSYEQYF. DNA of the CDR3: TGCGCCAGCAAGTGGGCCTACCGAAGCTCCTACGAGCAGTACTTC.

The V and J genes are TRBV10-3 and TRBJ2-5; D gene uncertain. V was shortened by 0 bases and J by 4 bases, with 24 bases between the two germline ends. The CDR3 is made up of 19 amino acids. From germline, CDR1 is ENHRY and CDR2 SYGVKD. The CDR3 is CAISESFLAASLPSETQYF. The CDR3 DNA reads TGTGCCATCAGTGAGTCTTTTCTTGCGGCTTCTCTCCCGTCAGAGACCCAGTACTTC.

The chain combines TRBV2 with TRBJ1-5, with TRBD1 as a possible D gene (5 bases). V gave up 3 bases and J gave up 6 bases, with 18 bases separating them. Germline assignment: CDR1 SNHLY and CDR2 FYNNEI. The CDR3 runs to 16 residues. CDR3 nucleotides: TGTGCCAGCAGTGAGGCGGGTTTTGGGGGAGGTCAGCCCCAGCATTTT. Translating gives CASSEAGFGGGQPQHF.

The chain couples TRBV6-2 or TRBV6-3 to TRBJ2-1, with 9 bases identical to TRBD1. The V gene's germline CDR1 is MNHEY and CDR2 SVGEGT. V was clipped by 2 bases and J by 3 bases; unmatched bases: 2. The CDR3 length is 15 residues. CDR3 region: CASSYRDRVYNEQFF. CDR3 bases: TGTGCCAGCAGTTACCGGGACAGGGTCTACAATGAGCAGTTCTTC.

The CDR3, as DNA: TGTGCCAGTAGTCTCACCCCAGGGGTTGGAGAGACCCAGTACTTC. This sequence encodes CASSLTPGVGETQYF. The chain is built from TRBV19 and TRBJ2-5; tentative D call: TRBD1 (6 bases). Trimming took 5 bases from V and 4 from J, leaving 17 bases between them. The CDR3 has 15 amino acids. CDR1 LNHDA and CDR2 SQIVND come from the germline V gene (reference sequence).